The clone carrying this TCR beta chain was recorded a few times. In germline, CDR1 is KGHSH, CDR2 LQKENI. The CDR3 covers 16 residues. V shed 2 bases and J shed 0 bases, with 13 bases lying between them. This specimen belongs to a study of T cells in Graves' hyperthyroidism and ophthalmopathy. There were TCR beta CDR3 regions amplified from RNA transcripts. With the HTBI primer set, the TCR CDR3 went through a first round of RT-PCR. TCRdb re-analysed the multiplex PCR reads in MiXCR, keeping a single row per CDR3 protein. The profile covers more than 550,000 distinct CDR3 sequences, with under 20% appearing a single time and about a sixth taken by the ten largest.

Sequencing was carried out using blood. The origin of this receptor is a woman in her forties or fifties with Graves' hyperthyroidism that later progressed to Graves' ophthalmopathy. J is TRBJ1-1 and V is TRBV18; D remains unclear. CDR3 DNA sequence: TGTGCCAGCTCACCATTGTCTTCCCATATGAACACTGAAGCTTTCTTT. Encoded protein: CASSPLSSHMNTEAFF.